This T cell receptor beta chain emerged from a study of blood T cell repertoires in COVID-19. Trimming took 3 bases from V and 2 from J; bases not matched to a gene: 9. CDR1 and CDR2 from the germline V gene are LNHDA and SQIVND (reference sequence). The CDR3 is made up of 16 amino acids. Assay used: immunoSEQ multiplex PCR; TCRdb lists only in-frame clones, some missing. The sample includes 150,000 or so clones, about 93% of them seen just once. The rearrangement joins TRBV19 to TRBJ1-2; 7 nucleotides line up with TRBD1. The specimen was peripheral blood. The TCR was taken from a woman aged 45-59 years with acute or convalescent COVID-19. Written as DNA, the CDR3 is TGTGCCAGTAGTATTCAAAGGGGGCCTGAGAACTATGGCTACACCTTC. Its translation is CASSIQRGPENYGYTF.